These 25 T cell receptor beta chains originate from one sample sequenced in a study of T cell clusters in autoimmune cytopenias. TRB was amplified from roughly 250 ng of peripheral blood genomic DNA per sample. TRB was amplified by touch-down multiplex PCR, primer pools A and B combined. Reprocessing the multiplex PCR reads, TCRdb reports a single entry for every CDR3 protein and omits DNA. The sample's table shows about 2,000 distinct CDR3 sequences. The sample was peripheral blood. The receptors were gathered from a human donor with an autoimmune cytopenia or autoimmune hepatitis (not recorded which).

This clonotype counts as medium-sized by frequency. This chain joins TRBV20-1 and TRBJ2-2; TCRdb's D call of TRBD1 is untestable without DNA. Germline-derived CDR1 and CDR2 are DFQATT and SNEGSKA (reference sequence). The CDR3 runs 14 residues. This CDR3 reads CSARGQRNTGELFF.

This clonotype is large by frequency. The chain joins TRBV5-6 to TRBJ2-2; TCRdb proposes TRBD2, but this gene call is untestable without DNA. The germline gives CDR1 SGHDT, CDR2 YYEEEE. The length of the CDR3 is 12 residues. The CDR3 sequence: CASSPPRGELFF.

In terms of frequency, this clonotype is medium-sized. CDR3: CASSLATGDEQFF. V is TRBV12-3 or TRBV12-4 and J is TRBJ2-1; there is no DNA to check the TCRdb D call of TRBD1. The CDR3 is 13 amino acids.

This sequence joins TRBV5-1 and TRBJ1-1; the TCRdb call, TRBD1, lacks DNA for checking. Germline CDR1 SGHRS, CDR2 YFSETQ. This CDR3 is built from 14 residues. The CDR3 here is CASSDTGGTTEAFF.

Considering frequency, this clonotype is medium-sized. The CDR3 region is CASSLGDRNTGELFF. This chain links TRBV5-1 with TRBJ2-2; without DNA, the TCRdb call of TRBD1 cannot be checked. Germline V gene sequence: CDR1 SGHRS, CDR2 YFSETQ. The CDR3 runs to 15 residues.

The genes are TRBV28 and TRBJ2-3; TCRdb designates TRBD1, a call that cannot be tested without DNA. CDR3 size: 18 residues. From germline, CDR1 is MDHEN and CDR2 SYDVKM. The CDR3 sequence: CASSLYGDVGGGLDTQYF. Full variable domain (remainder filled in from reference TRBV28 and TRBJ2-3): DVKVTQSSRYLVKRTGEKVFLECVQDMDHENMFWYRQDPGLGLRLIYFSYDVKMKEKGDIPEGYSVSREKKERFSLILESASTNQTSMYLCASSLYGDVGGGLDTQYFGPGTRLTVL.

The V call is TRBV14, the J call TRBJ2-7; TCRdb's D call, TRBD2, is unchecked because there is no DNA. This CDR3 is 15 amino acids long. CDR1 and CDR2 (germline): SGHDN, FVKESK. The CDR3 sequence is CASSQGLAGGYEQYF. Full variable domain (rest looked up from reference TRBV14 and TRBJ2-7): EAGVTQFPSHSVIEKGQTVTLRCDPISGHDNLYWYRRVMGKEIKFLLHFVKESKQDESGMPNNRFLAERTGGTYSTLKVQPAELEDSGVYFCASSQGLAGGYEQYFGPGTRLTVT.

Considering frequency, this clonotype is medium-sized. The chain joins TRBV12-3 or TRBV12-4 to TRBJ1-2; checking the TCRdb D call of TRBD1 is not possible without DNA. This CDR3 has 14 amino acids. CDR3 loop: CASSLSAGARRYTF.

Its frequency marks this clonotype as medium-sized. The CDR3 reads CASSYSIFQNQPQHF. V usage is TRBV6-2 or TRBV6-3 and J usage is TRBJ1-5. The CDR3 runs to 15 residues. Germline assignment: CDR1 MNHEY and CDR2 SVGEGT.

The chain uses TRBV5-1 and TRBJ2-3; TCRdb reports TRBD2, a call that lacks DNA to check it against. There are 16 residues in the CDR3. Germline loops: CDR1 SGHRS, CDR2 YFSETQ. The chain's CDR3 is CASSLVAGGRQDTQYF.

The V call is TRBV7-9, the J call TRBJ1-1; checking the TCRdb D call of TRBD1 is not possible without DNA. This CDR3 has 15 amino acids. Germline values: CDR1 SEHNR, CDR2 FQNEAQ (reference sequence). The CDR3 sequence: CASSLGTGGNTEAFF.

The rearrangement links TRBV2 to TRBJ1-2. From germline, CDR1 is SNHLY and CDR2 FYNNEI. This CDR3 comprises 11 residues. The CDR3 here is CASVVAHGYTF.

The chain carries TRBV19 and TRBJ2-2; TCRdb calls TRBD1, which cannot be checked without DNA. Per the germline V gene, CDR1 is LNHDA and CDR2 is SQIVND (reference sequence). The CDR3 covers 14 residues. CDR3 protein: CASTGTGFTGELFF.

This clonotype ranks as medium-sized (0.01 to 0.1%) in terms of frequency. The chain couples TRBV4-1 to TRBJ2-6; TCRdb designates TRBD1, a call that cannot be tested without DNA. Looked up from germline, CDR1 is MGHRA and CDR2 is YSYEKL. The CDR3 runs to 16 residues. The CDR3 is CASSLPGRSGANVLTF.

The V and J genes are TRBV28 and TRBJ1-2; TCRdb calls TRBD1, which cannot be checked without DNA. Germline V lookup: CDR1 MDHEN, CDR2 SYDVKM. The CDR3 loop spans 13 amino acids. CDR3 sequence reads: CASGSPRPYGYTF.

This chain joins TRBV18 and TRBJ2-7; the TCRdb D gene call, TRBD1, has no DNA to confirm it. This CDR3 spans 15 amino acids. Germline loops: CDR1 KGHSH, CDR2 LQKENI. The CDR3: CASSVGRGLSYEQYF.

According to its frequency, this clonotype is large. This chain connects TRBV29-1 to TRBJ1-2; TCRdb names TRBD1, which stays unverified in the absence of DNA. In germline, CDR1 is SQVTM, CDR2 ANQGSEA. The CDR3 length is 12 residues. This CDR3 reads CSVTTGDYGYTF.

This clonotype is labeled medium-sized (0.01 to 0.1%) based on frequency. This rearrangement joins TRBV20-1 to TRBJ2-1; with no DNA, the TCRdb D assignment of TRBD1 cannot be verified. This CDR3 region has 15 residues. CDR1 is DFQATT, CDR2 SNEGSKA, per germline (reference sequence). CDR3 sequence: CSARDGTGPNNEQFF.

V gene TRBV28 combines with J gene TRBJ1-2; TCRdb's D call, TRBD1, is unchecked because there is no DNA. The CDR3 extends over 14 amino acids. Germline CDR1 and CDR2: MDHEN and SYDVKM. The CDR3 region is CASSFWKGSYGYTF.

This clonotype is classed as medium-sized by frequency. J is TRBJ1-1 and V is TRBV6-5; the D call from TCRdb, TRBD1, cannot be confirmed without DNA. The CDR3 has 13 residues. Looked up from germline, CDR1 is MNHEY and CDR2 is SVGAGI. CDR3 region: CASSLGRRTEAFF.

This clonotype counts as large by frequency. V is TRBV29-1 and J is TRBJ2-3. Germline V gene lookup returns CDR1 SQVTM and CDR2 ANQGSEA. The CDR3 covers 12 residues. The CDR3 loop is CSVGDGTDTQYF.

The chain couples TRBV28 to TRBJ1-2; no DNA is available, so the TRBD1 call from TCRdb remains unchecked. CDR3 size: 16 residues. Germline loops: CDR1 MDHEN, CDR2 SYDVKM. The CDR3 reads CASSPLRGGRDYGYTF.

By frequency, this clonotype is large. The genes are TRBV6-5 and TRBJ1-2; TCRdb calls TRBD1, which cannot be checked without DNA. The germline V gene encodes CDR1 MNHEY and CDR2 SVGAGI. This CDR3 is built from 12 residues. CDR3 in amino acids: CASSETGGGYTF.

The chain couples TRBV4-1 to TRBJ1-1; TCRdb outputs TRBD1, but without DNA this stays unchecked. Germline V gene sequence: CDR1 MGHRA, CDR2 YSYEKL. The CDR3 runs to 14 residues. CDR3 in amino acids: CASIVPGARTEAFF.

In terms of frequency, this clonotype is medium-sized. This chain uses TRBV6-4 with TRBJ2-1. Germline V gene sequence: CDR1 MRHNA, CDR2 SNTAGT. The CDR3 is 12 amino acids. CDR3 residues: CASSDEYNEQFF.